These 5 T cell receptor beta chains came from one sample sequenced in a study of T-cell memory formation after mild COVID-19. Via MiXCR, TCRdb re-called the 5' RACE reads, giving one row per CDR3 protein. The sample lists under 50,000 distinct CDR3 sequences, roughly 27% occurring once. The sample taken for sequencing was PBMCs or a T cell subset sorted from them (not recorded which). The receptors come from a man aged 18 to 30 who had mild COVID-19 (a few samples of this study predate the infection). Cell type and time point are not known.

This clonotype has a handful of counts. The chain recombines TRBV3-1 with TRBJ2-1; 12 nucleotides match TRBD2. The germline gives CDR1 LGHDT, CDR2 YNNKEL (reference sequence). This CDR3 contains 15 residues. With 5 bases clipped from V and 5 bases from J, the junction kept 4 bases outside the gene matches. The CDR3 sequence: CASSYLAGGHNEQFF. CDR3 nucleotide sequence: TGTGCCAGCAGCTACCTAGCGGGGGGGCACAATGAGCAGTTCTTC.

The chain uses TRBV28 and TRBJ1-1; D uncertain. This CDR3 is built from 14 residues. The V end was cut by 3 bases, the J end by 7 bases, with 15 bases between. CDR1 is MDHEN, CDR2 SYDVKM, per germline. CDR3 amino acids: CASSFLRGSSEAFF. CDR3 in DNA: TGTGCCAGCAGTTTTCTACGGGGTAGTAGTGAAGCTTTCTTT.

This clonotype was seen a few times. The chain carries TRBV10-3 and TRBJ2-2; D is unclear. CDR1 ENHRY and CDR2 SYGVKD come from the germline V gene. This CDR3 region has 15 residues. Trimming shortened V by 4 bases and J by 5 bases, and 14 bases separated the two germline ends. DNA for the CDR3: TGTGCCATCAGTGGTTGGGCGGACCAGACCGGGGAGCTGTTTTTT. Its protein product is CAISGWADQTGELFF.

A few counts support this clonotype. The rearrangement joins TRBV7-2 to TRBJ2-1, with 10 bases aligning to TRBD2. The CDR3 consists of 15 residues. Losses at the gene ends were 0 bases for V and 4 bases for J; bases not matched to a gene: 0. Germline CDR1 SGHTA, CDR2 FQGNSA. The CDR3: CASSLAGLAYNEQFF. The CDR3 nucleotides are TGTGCCAGCAGCTTAGCGGGACTAGCGTACAATGAGCAGTTCTTC.

This clonotype was observed a few times. Written as DNA, the CDR3 is TGTGCCAGCAGCCCGCCGGGACGGCCCACTGAAGCTTTCTTT. Its translation is CASSPPGRPTEAFF. The V and J genes are TRBV7-9 and TRBJ1-1, with D perhaps matching TRBD1 (5 bases). The CDR3 sequence is 14 residues long. V was cut by 5 bases and J by 4 bases, with 14 bases left in between. Germline CDR1 SEHNR, CDR2 FQNEAQ (reference sequence).